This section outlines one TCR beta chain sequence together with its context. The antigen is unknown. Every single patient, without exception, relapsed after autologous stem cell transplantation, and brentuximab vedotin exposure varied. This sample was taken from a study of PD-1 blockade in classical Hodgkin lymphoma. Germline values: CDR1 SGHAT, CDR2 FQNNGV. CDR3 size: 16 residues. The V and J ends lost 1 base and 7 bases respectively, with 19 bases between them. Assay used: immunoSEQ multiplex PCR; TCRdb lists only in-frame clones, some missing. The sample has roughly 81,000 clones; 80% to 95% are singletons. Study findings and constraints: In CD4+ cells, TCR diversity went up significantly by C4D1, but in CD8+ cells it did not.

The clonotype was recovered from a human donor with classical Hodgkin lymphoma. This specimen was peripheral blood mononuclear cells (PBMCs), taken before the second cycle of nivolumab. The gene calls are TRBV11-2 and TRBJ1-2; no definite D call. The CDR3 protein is CASSLGSPGSVSGYTF. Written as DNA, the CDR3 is TGTGCCAGCAGCTTAGGCTCCCCGGGCTCGGTTAGTGGCTACACCTTC.